This entry describes one TCR beta chain. The source of the sample is a study of monozygotic twins with inflammatory bowel disease. TCRdb re-called the 5' RACE reads and shows each CDR3 protein once, DNA omitted. The sample has some 450,000 distinct CDR3 sequences. This CDR3 comprises 17 residues. Germline V gives CDR1 MNHEY, CDR2 SMNVEV (reference sequence). The rearrangement uses TRBV27 and TRBJ2-5; there is no DNA to check the TCRdb D call of TRBD1. The specimen sequenced was blood. This TCR derives from a human donor with ulcerative colitis or Crohn's disease, or a healthy co-twin of an affected twin (not recorded which). The chain's CDR3 is CASSLSPPGTGQETQYF.